The clone carrying this T cell receptor (beta chain) has just a few counts. A sample-barcoded 5' primer and a J-beta primer mix were used in a second PCR of roughly 7 to 12 cycles. TCRdb reprocessed the 5' RACE reads with MiXCR, giving one entry per CDR3 protein. Of fewer than 2,000,000 distinct CDR3 sequences listed, roughly two fifths are singletons. The CDR3 is made up of 14 amino acids. The germline CDR1 and CDR2 sequences are SEHNR and FQNEAQ (reference sequence). V was shortened by 1 base and J by 4 bases, with 10 bases between the two germline ends. The sample belongs to a study of blood T cells in healthy people across ages.

The rearrangement joins TRBV7-9 to TRBJ1-2; D not resolved. Input material: blood. This receptor was obtained from a human donor in good health. CDR3: CASSLGRSFYGYTF. CDR3 nucleotides: TGTGCCAGCAGCTTAGGAAGAAGCTTCTATGGCTACACCTTC.